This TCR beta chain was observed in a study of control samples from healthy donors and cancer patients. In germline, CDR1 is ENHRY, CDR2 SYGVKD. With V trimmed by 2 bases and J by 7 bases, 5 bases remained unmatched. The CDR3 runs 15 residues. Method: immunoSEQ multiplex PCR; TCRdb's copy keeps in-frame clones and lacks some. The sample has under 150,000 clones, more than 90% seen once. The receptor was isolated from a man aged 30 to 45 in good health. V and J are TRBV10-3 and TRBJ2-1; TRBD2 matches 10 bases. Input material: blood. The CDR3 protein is CAISEPSGRSNEQFF. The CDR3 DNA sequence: TGTGCCATCAGTGAGCCTAGCGGGAGATCAAATGAGCAGTTCTTC.